This entry features one T cell receptor (beta chain) sequence. This sample is part of a study of cytomegalovirus exposure and HLA in healthy donors. Turning to the study itself: Most donors, more than 80% of over 300 genotyped, fell in the Caucasian-associated ancestry cluster.

The PCR had 60 Vbeta and 13 Jbeta primers. Here immunoSEQ multiplex PCR was the method, and the copy in TCRdb shows in-frame clones only, minus some. The table for this sample gives about 170,000 clones. The CDR3 is 14 amino acids. Sequences were obtained from PBMCs. The chain has TRBV21-1 and TRBJ1-1; TRBD1, the table's D call, was not compared with the DNA. TRBV21-1 is deemed a pseudogene. This receptor was identified in a woman aged 60 to 75 in good health and CMV-seronegative. The CDR3 coding sequence is TGTGCCAGCGTGAAGACAGGGGCGAAGACTGAAGCTTTCTTT. Residues: CASVKTGAKTEAFF.